A selection of T cell receptor beta chains follows, all from one sample in a study of T cell responses to AZD1222 COVID-19 vaccine. Here immunoSEQ multiplex PCR was the method, and the copy in TCRdb shows in-frame clones only, minus some. Here the sample spans about 150,000 clones, around nine tenths being singletons. The sequences come from peripheral blood, collected on day 0 of AZD1222 vaccination. These receptors were taken from an adult in good health. CDR3s leave out the opening cysteine and the closing phenylalanine or tryptophan. A D gene is named only where the DNA matches it firmly.

CDR3aa: ASSYGGSGGYT; d_gene: NA; v_gene: TRBV6-6; j_gene: TRBJ1-2
CDR3aa: ASSYVTGRTEAF; d_gene: TRBD1; v_gene: TRBV6-2/TRBV6-3; j_gene: TRBJ1-1
CDR3aa: AISEYEGQGYGYT; d_gene: TRBD1; v_gene: TRBV10-3; j_gene: TRBJ1-2
CDR3aa: ASSYSKNRTGRYEQY; d_gene: TRBD1; v_gene: TRBV6-2/TRBV6-3; j_gene: TRBJ2-7
CDR3aa: ASSLSGTSTDTQY; d_gene: NA; v_gene: TRBV4-3; j_gene: TRBJ2-3
CDR3aa: ASSTLGPLDEQY; d_gene: NA; v_gene: TRBV19; j_gene: TRBJ2-7
CDR3aa: ASSDREDQPQH; d_gene: NA; v_gene: TRBV25-1; j_gene: TRBJ1-5
CDR3aa: ASSPGTHTEAF; d_gene: NA; v_gene: TRBV18; j_gene: TRBJ1-1
CDR3aa: ASSLWSGSSYNSPLH; d_gene: NA; v_gene: TRBV27; j_gene: TRBJ1-6
CDR3aa: ASSLVGWAGELF; d_gene: NA; v_gene: TRBV28; j_gene: TRBJ2-2
CDR3aa: ASSPPNWETQY; d_gene: NA; v_gene: TRBV12-3/TRBV12-4; j_gene: TRBJ2-5
CDR3aa: ASSSLAGKGTDTQY; d_gene: TRBD2; v_gene: TRBV28; j_gene: TRBJ2-3
CDR3aa: ASSLAGTEAF; d_gene: NA; v_gene: TRBV12-3/TRBV12-4; j_gene: TRBJ1-1
CDR3aa: ASSQTHRDKNYEQY; d_gene: NA; v_gene: TRBV4-1; j_gene: TRBJ2-7
CDR3aa: ASSESAVAGRPYEAF; d_gene: NA; v_gene: TRBV2; j_gene: TRBJ1-1
CDR3aa: ASSLSGTGELF; d_gene: NA; v_gene: TRBV11-2; j_gene: TRBJ2-2
CDR3aa: ASSLALNTEAF; d_gene: NA; v_gene: TRBV7-8; j_gene: TRBJ1-1
CDR3aa: ASSPWGTDTQY; d_gene: NA; v_gene: TRBV7-3; j_gene: TRBJ2-3
CDR3aa: ASSEDYEQY; d_gene: NA; v_gene: TRBV25-1; j_gene: TRBJ2-7
CDR3aa: ASSLRNEQY; d_gene: NA; v_gene: TRBV11-2; j_gene: TRBJ2-7
CDR3aa: ASSSWDRVKDEQY; d_gene: TRBD1; v_gene: TRBV7-9; j_gene: TRBJ2-7
CDR3aa: ASSPVGAGLVGNEQF; d_gene: NA; v_gene: TRBV7-9; j_gene: TRBJ2-1
CDR3aa: ASRPGTGLSSGNTIY; d_gene: TRBD1; v_gene: TRBV27; j_gene: TRBJ1-3
CDR3aa: ASSLATIVGSYNSPLH; d_gene: NA; v_gene: TRBV7-2; j_gene: TRBJ1-6
CDR3aa: SVGNEPPNEKLF; d_gene: NA; v_gene: TRBV29-1; j_gene: TRBJ1-4
CDR3aa: ASSLPYRTTNTGELF; d_gene: NA; v_gene: TRBV27; j_gene: TRBJ2-2
CDR3aa: ASSLDRGGDTQY; d_gene: NA; v_gene: TRBV11-3; j_gene: TRBJ2-3
CDR3aa: ASSLSAGPIGEQY; d_gene: NA; v_gene: TRBV27; j_gene: TRBJ2-7
CDR3aa: ASSAGYSYEQY; d_gene: NA; v_gene: TRBV2; j_gene: TRBJ2-7
CDR3aa: ASSLEGGAYNEQF; d_gene: NA; v_gene: TRBV7-7; j_gene: TRBJ2-1
CDR3aa: ASREDRGLYEQY; d_gene: TRBD1; v_gene: TRBV28; j_gene: TRBJ2-7
CDR3aa: ASSVSVDLGSPLH; d_gene: NA; v_gene: TRBV9; j_gene: TRBJ1-6
CDR3aa: ASSPLLAGTGELF; d_gene: TRBD2; v_gene: TRBV7-2; j_gene: TRBJ2-2
CDR3aa: ASSKQGTDTQY; d_gene: TRBD1; v_gene: TRBV11-3; j_gene: TRBJ2-3
CDR3aa: ASSLNTIQPQH; d_gene: NA; v_gene: TRBV19; j_gene: TRBJ1-5
CDR3aa: ASSPSGDSNYGYT; d_gene: NA; v_gene: TRBV18; j_gene: TRBJ1-2
CDR3aa: ASSPGTGAQETQY; d_gene: TRBD1; v_gene: TRBV18; j_gene: TRBJ2-5
CDR3aa: ASSLSIATADTQY; d_gene: NA; v_gene: TRBV27; j_gene: TRBJ2-3
CDR3aa: ASSQDGLAYEQY; d_gene: NA; v_gene: TRBV4-1; j_gene: TRBJ2-7